This TCR beta chain was obtained from a study of blood T cell repertoires in COVID-19 (dated by TCRdb to about 2020). General notes on the study: Collaborator samples came from the United States, Italy and Spain and covered acute and convalescent phases of COVID-19. The prospective study material was composed of cDNA or gDNA derived from T cells, B-cell-depleted T cells, or PBMCs. Deeply sampled blood TCRbeta repertoires from subjects exposed to, actively infected with, or recovered from COVID-19 were included in the dataset. Samples were obtained from the ongoing ImmuneRACE study (first 160 participants) and from over 1,000 subjects provided by 6 global collaborators. Where available, HLA class I and class II types were obtained from metadata supplied by the sample provider rather than from assay-based typing. The repertoires were released in a freely available public database meant as a resource for research on the immune response to SARS-CoV-2. The sample metadata nearly always contained a de-identified subject ID, COVID-19 status, age in years and sex. Here is what the overall study found, with its caveats: The amount of clinical and demographic metadata varied by source and participant and was provided uncurated.

TCRbeta CDR3 regions were amplified from genomic DNA by means of the immunoSEQ Assay, a bias-controlled multiplex PCR. As for the original processing: The number of nucleated cells in each sample was estimated from the amplification of reference gene primers within the assay. To quantify the absolute abundance of each unique TCRbeta CDR3 rearrangement, sequence reads were collapsed and filtered. For each sample, productive Simpson clonality was calculated as the square root of Simpson's diversity index over productive rearrangements. This immuneACCESS table, as held by TCRdb, lists in-frame sequences with V and J called but not all clones. Of the missing ones, under half trace to an unresolved V gene in checked studies; the others have no known cause. The D gene and trimming were derived from the DNA, and the V and J assignments and clone size from that table. The sample table records 150,000 to 160,000 clones; 75% to 90% of these occur just once. Under 0.75% of the sample is in the top ten clones.

On this clone: Its antigen is still unknown. No qualities accompany the bases; no much larger clone lies one base away.

The collaborating institutions used their own protocols to collect whole blood in K2EDTA tubes. For TCRbeta analysis, collaborators shipped samples as frozen whole blood, isolated PBMCs, or DNA extracted from either of those sample types. The germline V gene supplies CDR1 MNHEY and CDR2 SVGAGI. The CDR3 spans 14 residues, from the cysteine through the phenylalanine. CDR3 DNA is the only sequence kept; it has 42 bases, read in frame from the first base. Unmatched junction bases come to 8, with V trimmed by 4 bases and J by 6 bases. The sample consisted of peripheral blood. The sequence was obtained from a man in his 60s with acute or convalescent COVID-19. The chain is made from TRBV6-5 and TRBJ1-2, with 7 junctional bases fitting TRBD1. The DNA reads TGTGCCAGCAGTTCGACAGGGTCTTACCATGGCTACACCTTC. This gives the protein CASSSTGSYHGYTF.